These T cell receptor beta chains were read from a single sample in a study of CD8 T cells in ankylosing spondylitis. From the 5' RACE reads, TCRdb called clonotypes with MiXCR, one entry per CDR3 protein. This sample has around 130,000 distinct CDR3 sequences, with around 7% found just once. Specimen: blood, either unsorted or a sorted T cell fraction (not recorded which). The receptors were sampled from a male donor with ankylosing spondylitis or in good health (not recorded which). Both conserved end residues are part of each CDR3. The order of the fields is clone size, V gene, D gene, J gene, CDR3 DNA, CDR3 protein. D genes are given only for firm matches. Size tells how often a clone was seen (once, few, many) or the class of an expanded clone, and some rows leave it out.

clone size: many; V gene: TRBV20-1; D gene: NA; J gene: TRBJ1-5; CDR3 DNA: TGCAGTGCCTCCCCGGACGGTATGGGCAATCAGCCCCAGCATTTT; CDR3 protein: CSASPDGMGNQPQHF
clone size: NA; V gene: TRBV30; D gene: NA; J gene: TRBJ2-5; CDR3 DNA: TGTGCCTGGAGTGTACTGGGGAAGATGGAGACCCAGTACTTC; CDR3 protein: CAWSVLGKMETQYF
clone size: medium-sized; V gene: TRBV4-1; D gene: TRBD1; J gene: TRBJ1-1; CDR3 DNA: TGCGCCAGCAGCCATGCCGGACAGGGAGACGCTGAAGCTTTCTTT; CDR3 protein: CASSHAGQGDAEAFF
clone size: many; V gene: TRBV5-1; D gene: NA; J gene: TRBJ1-1; CDR3 DNA: TGCGCCAGCAGCTCCAGGGCGTCGGTGAACACTGAAGCTTTCTTT; CDR3 protein: CASSSRASVNTEAFF
clone size: many; V gene: TRBV5-1; D gene: TRBD2; J gene: TRBJ2-3; CDR3 DNA: TGCGCCAGCAGTCCCGGGGAGGGTACAGATACGCAGTATTTT; CDR3 protein: CASSPGEGTDTQYF
clone size: many; V gene: TRBV14; D gene: NA; J gene: TRBJ2-3; CDR3 DNA: TGTGCCAGCAGCCAACAGGGGATGAGCACAGATACGCAGTATTTT; CDR3 protein: CASSQQGMSTDTQYF
clone size: many; V gene: TRBV15; D gene: TRBD2; J gene: TRBJ2-3; CDR3 DNA: TGTGCCACCAGCAGAGGGGCTAGCGGGATGATGGCAGATACGCAGTATTTT; CDR3 protein: CATSRGASGMMADTQYF
clone size: many; V gene: TRBV30; D gene: TRBD1; J gene: TRBJ1-1; CDR3 DNA: TGTGCCTGGTTTGGGACAGCCAACACTGAAGCTTTCTTT; CDR3 protein: CAWFGTANTEAFF
clone size: NA; V gene: TRBV29-1; D gene: NA; J gene: TRBJ2-7; CDR3 DNA: TGCAGCGTCGATTTTACAGGGACCTACGAGCAGTACTTC; CDR3 protein: CSVDFTGTYEQYF
clone size: many; V gene: TRBV5-1; D gene: TRBD2; J gene: TRBJ2-4; CDR3 DNA: TGCGCCAGCAGCGCTAACGCGGGGGGCAAAAACATTCAGTACTTC; CDR3 protein: CASSANAGGKNIQYF
clone size: NA; V gene: TRBV12-3/TRBV12-4; D gene: NA; J gene: TRBJ2-5; CDR3 DNA: TGTGCCAGCGGTGGTCTGGAGACCCAGTACTTC; CDR3 protein: CASGGLETQYF
clone size: many; V gene: TRBV2; D gene: NA; J gene: TRBJ1-2; CDR3 DNA: TGTGCCAGCAGTGAAGACGAGGGACTGGATGGCTACACCTTC; CDR3 protein: CASSEDEGLDGYTF
clone size: many; V gene: TRBV7-9; D gene: NA; J gene: TRBJ1-2; CDR3 DNA: TGTGCCAGCAGCCCCCCACTTCTGAGGGAAGGGGATGGCTACACCTTC; CDR3 protein: CASSPPLLREGDGYTF
clone size: many; V gene: TRBV28; D gene: TRBD1; J gene: TRBJ2-5; CDR3 DNA: TGTGCCAGCAGTTCACGGACAGGGGAAGAGACCCAGTACTTC; CDR3 protein: CASSSRTGEETQYF
clone size: few; V gene: TRBV4-3; D gene: NA; J gene: TRBJ1-1; CDR3 DNA: TGCGCCAGCAGCCAGGGGGTGGAGGGTTTCAAAGCTTTCTTT; CDR3 protein: CASSQGVEGFKAFF
clone size: many; V gene: TRBV24-1; D gene: NA; J gene: TRBJ2-1; CDR3 DNA: TGTGCCACCGGCCAGGGGTCCTACAATGAGCAGTTCTTC; CDR3 protein: CATGQGSYNEQFF
clone size: many; V gene: TRBV20-1; D gene: TRBD2; J gene: TRBJ2-5; CDR3 DNA: TGCAGCGCGGATCTAGCGGGAGCTGGGGAGACCCAGTACTTC; CDR3 protein: CSADLAGAGETQYF
clone size: few; V gene: TRBV6-5; D gene: NA; J gene: TRBJ2-7; CDR3 DNA: TGTGCCAGCAGTTACTCGACCAGTTATACCTACGAGCAGTACTTC; CDR3 protein: CASSYSTSYTYEQYF
clone size: NA; V gene: TRBV6-6; D gene: NA; J gene: TRBJ2-7; CDR3 DNA: TGTGCCAGCAGCCACCTCCTTGCCGAGCAGTACTTC; CDR3 protein: CASSHLLAEQYF
clone size: many; V gene: TRBV9; D gene: NA; J gene: TRBJ2-6; CDR3 DNA: TGTGCCAGCAGCGTTGCGGGCTTAACTGGGGCCAACGTCCTGACTTTC; CDR3 protein: CASSVAGLTGANVLTF
clone size: few; V gene: TRBV19; D gene: TRBD1; J gene: TRBJ2-6; CDR3 DNA: TGTGCCAGTAGTATAGGGACAGGTGTCTCTGGGGCCAACGTCCTGACTTTC; CDR3 protein: CASSIGTGVSGANVLTF
clone size: few; V gene: TRBV11-2; D gene: NA; J gene: TRBJ2-6; CDR3 DNA: TGTGCCAGCAGCTTAGATTCCGTCTCAGATGGGGCCAACGTCCTGACTTTC; CDR3 protein: CASSLDSVSDGANVLTF
clone size: few; V gene: TRBV29-1; D gene: TRBD1; J gene: TRBJ2-5; CDR3 DNA: TGCAGCGTCCATACCGGGACAGGGGTGGAGACCCAGTACTTC; CDR3 protein: CSVHTGTGVETQYF
clone size: many; V gene: TRBV7-2; D gene: NA; J gene: TRBJ2-2; CDR3 DNA: TGTGCCAGCAGCTTAGCGCTACAGGGGGAGCTGTTTTTT; CDR3 protein: CASSLALQGELFF